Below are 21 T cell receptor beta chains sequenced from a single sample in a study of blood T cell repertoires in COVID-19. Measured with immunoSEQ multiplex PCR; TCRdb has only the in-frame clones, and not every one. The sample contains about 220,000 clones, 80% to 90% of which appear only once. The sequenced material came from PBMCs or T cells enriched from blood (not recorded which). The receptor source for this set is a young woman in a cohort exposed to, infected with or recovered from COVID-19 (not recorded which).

CDR3 protein: CASRRSGGRGEQYF. CDR3 DNA: TGTGCCAGCAGACGATCGGGAGGGCGGGGCGAGCAGTACTTC. This chain links TRBV6-5 with TRBJ2-7; TRBD2 matches 8 bases. The CDR3 has 14 residues. V dropped 6 bases and J dropped 6; count of bases not matched to a gene: 10. Germline-derived CDR1 and CDR2 are MNHEY and SVGAGI.

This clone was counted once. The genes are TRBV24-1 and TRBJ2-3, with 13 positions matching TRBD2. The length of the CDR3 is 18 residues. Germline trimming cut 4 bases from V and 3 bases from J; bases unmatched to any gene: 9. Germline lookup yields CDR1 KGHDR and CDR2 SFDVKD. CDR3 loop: CATSDARLAGGRTDTQYF. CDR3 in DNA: TGTGCCACCAGTGACGCACGACTAGCGGGAGGTCGAACAGATACGCAGTATTTT.

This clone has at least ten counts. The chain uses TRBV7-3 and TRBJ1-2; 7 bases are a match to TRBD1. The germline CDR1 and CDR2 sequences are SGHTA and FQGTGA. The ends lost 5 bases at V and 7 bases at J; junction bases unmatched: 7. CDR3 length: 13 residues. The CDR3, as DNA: TGTGCCAGCAGCACCCAGACAGGGTCTGGCTACACCTTC. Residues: CASSTQTGSGYTF.

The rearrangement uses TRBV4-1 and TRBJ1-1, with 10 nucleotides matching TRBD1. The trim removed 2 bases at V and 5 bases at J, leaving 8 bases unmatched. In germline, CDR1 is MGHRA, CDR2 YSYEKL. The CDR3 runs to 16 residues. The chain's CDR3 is CASSQRDRGEWTEAFF. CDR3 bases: TGCGCCAGCAGCCAACGGGACAGGGGAGAATGGACTGAAGCTTTCTTT.

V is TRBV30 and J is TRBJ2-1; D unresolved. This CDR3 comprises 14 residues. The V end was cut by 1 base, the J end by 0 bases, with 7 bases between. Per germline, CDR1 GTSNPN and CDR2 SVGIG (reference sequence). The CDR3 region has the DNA TGTGCCTGGAGTGCTGGTAGCTCCTACAATGAGCAGTTCTTC. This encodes CAWSAGSSYNEQFF.

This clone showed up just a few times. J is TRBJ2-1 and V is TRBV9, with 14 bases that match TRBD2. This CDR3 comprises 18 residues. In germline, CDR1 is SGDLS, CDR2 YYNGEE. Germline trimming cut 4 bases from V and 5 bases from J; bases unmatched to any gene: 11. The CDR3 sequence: CASSSRLAGGPGHNEQFF. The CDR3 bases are TGTGCCAGCAGCTCCCGACTAGCGGGGGGGCCGGGGCACAATGAGCAGTTCTTC.

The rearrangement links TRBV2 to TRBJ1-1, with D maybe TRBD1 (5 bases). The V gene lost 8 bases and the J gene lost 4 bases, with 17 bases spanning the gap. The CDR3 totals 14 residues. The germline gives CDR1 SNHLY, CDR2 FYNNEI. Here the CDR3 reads CASRRGEGPTEAFF. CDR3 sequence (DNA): TGTGCCAGCCGACGGGGGGAGGGTCCCACTGAAGCTTTCTTT.

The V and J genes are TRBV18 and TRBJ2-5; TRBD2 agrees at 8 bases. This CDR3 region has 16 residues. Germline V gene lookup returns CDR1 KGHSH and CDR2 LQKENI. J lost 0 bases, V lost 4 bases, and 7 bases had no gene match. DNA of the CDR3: TGTGCCAGCTCACTGGCCGGGGGGGGCCACCAAGAGACCCAGTACTTC. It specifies CASSLAGGGHQETQYF.

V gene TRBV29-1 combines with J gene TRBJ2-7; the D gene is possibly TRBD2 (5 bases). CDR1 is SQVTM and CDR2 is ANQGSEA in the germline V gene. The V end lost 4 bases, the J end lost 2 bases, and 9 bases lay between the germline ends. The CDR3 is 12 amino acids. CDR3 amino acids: CSVVGRAYEQYF. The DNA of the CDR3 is TGCAGCGTTGTTGGGAGAGCCTACGAGCAGTACTTC.

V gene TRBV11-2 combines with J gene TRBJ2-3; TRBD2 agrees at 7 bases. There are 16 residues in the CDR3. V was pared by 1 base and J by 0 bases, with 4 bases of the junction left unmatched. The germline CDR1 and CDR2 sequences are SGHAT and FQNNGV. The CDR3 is CASSLVSGMSTDTQYF. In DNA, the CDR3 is TGTGCCAGCAGCTTAGTGAGCGGGATGAGCACAGATACGCAGTATTTT.

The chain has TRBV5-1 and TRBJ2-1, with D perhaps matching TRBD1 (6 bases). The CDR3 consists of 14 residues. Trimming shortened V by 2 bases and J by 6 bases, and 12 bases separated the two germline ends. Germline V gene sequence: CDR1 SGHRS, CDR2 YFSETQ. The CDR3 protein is CASSLGDTSNEQFF. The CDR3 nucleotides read TGCGCCAGCAGCTTAGGGGACACCAGCAATGAGCAGTTCTTC.

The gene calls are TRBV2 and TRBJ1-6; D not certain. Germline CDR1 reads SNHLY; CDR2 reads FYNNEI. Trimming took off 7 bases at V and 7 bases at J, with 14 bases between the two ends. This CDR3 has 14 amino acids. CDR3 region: CASNGVFGNSPLHF. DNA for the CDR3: TGTGCCAGCAATGGAGTGTTTGGGAATTCACCCCTCCACTTT. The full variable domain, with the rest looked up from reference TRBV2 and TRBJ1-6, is EPEVTQTPSHQVTQMGQEVILRCVPISNHLYFYWYRQILGQKVEFLVSFYNNEISEKSEIFDDQFSVERPDGSNFTLKIRSTKLEDSAMYFCASNGVFGNSPLHFGNGTRLTVT.

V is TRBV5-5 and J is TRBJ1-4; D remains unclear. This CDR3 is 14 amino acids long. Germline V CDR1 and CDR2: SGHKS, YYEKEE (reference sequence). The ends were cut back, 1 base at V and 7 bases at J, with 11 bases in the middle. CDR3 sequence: CASSLWGSGEKLFF. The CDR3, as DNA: TGTGCCAGCAGCTTGTGGGGTAGCGGTGAAAAACTGTTTTTT.

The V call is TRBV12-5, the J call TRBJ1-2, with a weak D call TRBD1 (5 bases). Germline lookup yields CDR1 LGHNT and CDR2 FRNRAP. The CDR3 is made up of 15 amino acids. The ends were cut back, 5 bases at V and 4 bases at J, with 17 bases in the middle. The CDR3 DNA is TGTGCTAGTGGTCCCCTCCAGGGCGGGAGCTATGGCTACACCTTC. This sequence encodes CASGPLQGGSYGYTF.

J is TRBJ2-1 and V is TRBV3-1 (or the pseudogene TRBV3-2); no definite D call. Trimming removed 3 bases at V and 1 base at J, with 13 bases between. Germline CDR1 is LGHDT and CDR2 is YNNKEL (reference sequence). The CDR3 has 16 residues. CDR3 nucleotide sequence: TGTGCCAGCAGCCAGGAGTCCAGCGTGTCCTACAATGAGCAGTTCTTC. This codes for CASSQESSVSYNEQFF.

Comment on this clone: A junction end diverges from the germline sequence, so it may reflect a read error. CDR3 amino acids: CASSLGTSGYNEQFF. Written as DNA, the CDR3 is TGTGCTAGCAGCTTAGGGACTAGCGGGTACAATGAGCAGTTCTTC. The chain is built from TRBV7-7 and TRBJ2-1, with TRBD2 matching over 12 bases. Germline CDR1 reads SSHAT; CDR2 reads FNYEAQ (reference sequence). The CDR3 contains 15 residues.

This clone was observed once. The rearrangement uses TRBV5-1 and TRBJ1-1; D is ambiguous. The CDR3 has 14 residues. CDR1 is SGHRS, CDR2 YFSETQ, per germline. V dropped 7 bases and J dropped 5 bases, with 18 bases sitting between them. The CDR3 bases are TGCGCCAGCTGTCCGATCGCGTCGGGGACTGAAGCTTTCTTT. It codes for CASCPIASGTEAFF.

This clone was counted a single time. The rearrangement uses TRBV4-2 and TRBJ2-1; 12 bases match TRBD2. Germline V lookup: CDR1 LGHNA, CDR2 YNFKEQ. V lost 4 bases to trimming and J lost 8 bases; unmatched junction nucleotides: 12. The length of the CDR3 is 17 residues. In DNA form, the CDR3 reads TGTGCCAGCAGCCGTCAGATAAGGACTAGCGGGAAAGATGAGCAGTTCTTC. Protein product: CASSRQIRTSGKDEQFF.

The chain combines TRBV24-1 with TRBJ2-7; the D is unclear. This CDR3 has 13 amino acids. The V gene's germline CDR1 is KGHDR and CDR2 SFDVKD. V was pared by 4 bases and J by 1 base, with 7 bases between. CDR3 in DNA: TGTGCCACCAGTGAGGGCCCATCCTACGAGCAGTACTTC. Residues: CATSEGPSYEQYF.

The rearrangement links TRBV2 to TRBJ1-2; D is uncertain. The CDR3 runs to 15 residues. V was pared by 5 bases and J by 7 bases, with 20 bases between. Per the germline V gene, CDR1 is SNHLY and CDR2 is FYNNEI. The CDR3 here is CASSNNLLDTSGYTF. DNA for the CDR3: TGTGCCAGCAGTAACAACCTCCTTGACACGTCTGGCTACACCTTC.

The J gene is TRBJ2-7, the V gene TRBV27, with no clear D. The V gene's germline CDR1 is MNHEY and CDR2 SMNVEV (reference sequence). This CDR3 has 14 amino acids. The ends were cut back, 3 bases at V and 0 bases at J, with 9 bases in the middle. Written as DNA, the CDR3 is TGTGCCAGCAGTTTTGGTCCGAGCTCCTACGAGCAGTACTTC. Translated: CASSFGPSSYEQYF.